These 24 T cell receptor beta chains share one sample of origin, sequenced in a study of T cells after yellow fever vaccination. From the 5' RACE reads, TCRdb called clonotypes with MiXCR, one entry per CDR3 protein. The data show some 320,000 distinct CDR3 sequences, with about 10% seen just once and about 3% held by the top ten. The source was CD4+ T cells sorted from PBMCs, collected 45 days after the yellow fever booster vaccination. These receptors were obtained from a man aged 18 to 30 who received the YFV17D yellow fever vaccine.

This clonotype was seen at least ten times. The rearrangement joins TRBV4-1 to TRBJ2-1; a weak D match, TRBD2 (6 bases). The CDR3 covers 15 residues. Deletions cut 2 bases from V and 0 bases from J, with 8 bases between. CDR1 is MGHRA and CDR2 is YSYEKL in the germline V gene. CDR3 sequence (DNA): TGCGCCAGCAGCCAAAGGGGAGGCTCCTACAATGAGCAGTTCTTC. Its protein is CASSQRGGSYNEQFF.

V usage is TRBV5-1 and J usage is TRBJ2-1, with a weak D call TRBD1 (5 bases). Trimming stripped 5 bases from V and 2 bases from J, with 8 bases between. The germline CDR1 and CDR2 sequences are SGHRS and YFSETQ. The CDR3 is made up of 13 amino acids. The CDR3 DNA follows: TGCGCCAGCAGGCTGGACACCTACAATGAGCAGTTCTTC. The encoded protein is CASRLDTYNEQFF.

The chain has TRBV2 and TRBJ1-1, with D tentatively TRBD1 (6 bases). V dropped 5 bases and J dropped 5 bases, with 15 bases sitting between them. Germline V lookup: CDR1 SNHLY, CDR2 FYNNEI. This CDR3 comprises 14 residues. The CDR3 coding sequence is TGTGCCAGCAGTTACAGGGCTGGGGGGACTGAAGCTTTCTTT. Encoded protein: CASSYRAGGTEAFF.

The chain is built from TRBV5-1 and TRBJ1-1; D ambiguous. The CDR3 contains 13 residues. V lost 7 bases, J lost 1 base, and 11 bases lay in between. Germline values: CDR1 SGHRS, CDR2 YFSETQ. The CDR3 sequence is CASGEPGNTEAFF. DNA for the CDR3: TGCGCCAGCGGGGAACCGGGGAACACTGAAGCTTTCTTT.

CDR3 coding DNA: TGTGCCAGCAGCCCGACAGGGTGGAATGAAAAACTGTTTTTT. Protein: CASSPTGWNEKLFF. The chain has TRBV7-9 and TRBJ1-4; 7 nucleotides agree with TRBD1. Trimming took 5 bases from V and 5 from J; bases not matched to a gene: 5. Per germline, CDR1 SEHNR and CDR2 FQNEAQ (reference sequence). The length of the CDR3 is 14 residues.

The chain carries TRBV12-3 or TRBV12-4 and TRBJ2-1; 8 bases match TRBD1. V dropped 7 bases and J dropped 4; count of bases not matched to a gene: 12. The CDR3 length is 16 residues. The CDR3 DNA sequence: TGTGCCAGCAACCCCACCCGGACAGGGTCATACAATGAGCAGTTCTTC. The encoded protein is CASNPTRTGSYNEQFF.

This clonotype was seen at least ten times. The chain recombines TRBV2 with TRBJ2-2; 9 bases align to TRBD1. Germline assignment: CDR1 SNHLY and CDR2 FYNNEI. The CDR3 totals 16 residues. V shed 3 bases and J 5 bases; nucleotides not matched to a gene: 7. The CDR3 nucleotides read TGTGCCAGCAGTGATCTGACAGGGGGAATGACCGGGGAGCTGTTTTTT. This encodes CASSDLTGGMTGELFF.

This clonotype came up a few times. The chain joins TRBV24-1 to TRBJ1-1; no clear D gene. Germline-derived CDR1 and CDR2 are KGHDR and SFDVKD. V lost 8 bases and J 1 base, leaving 10 bases between the germline ends. CDR3 length equals 13 residues. CDR3 nucleotide sequence: TGTGCCACCACGGACGGCGGGAACACTGAAGCTTTCTTT. Translating gives CATTDGGNTEAFF.

V and J are TRBV6-5 and TRBJ1-1; D gene ambiguous. With 3 bases removed from V and 6 bases from J, the gap between germline ends came to 17 bases. Germline V gene lookup returns CDR1 MNHEY and CDR2 SVGAGI. The CDR3 spans 15 residues. This CDR3 is CASSYEFDPTAEAFF. CDR3 coding DNA: TGTGCCAGCAGTTATGAGTTCGATCCTACGGCTGAAGCTTTCTTT.

This clonotype was observed a handful of times. V is TRBV2 and J is TRBJ1-5; a weak D match, TRBD1 (6 bases). V dropped 7 bases and J dropped 6 bases, with 10 bases sitting between them. The CDR3 runs to 12 residues. Germline assignment: CDR1 SNHLY and CDR2 FYNNEI. The CDR3 protein is CASTSGAQPQHF. CDR3 nucleotides: TGTGCCAGCACGTCAGGGGCTCAGCCCCAGCATTTT.

This clonotype has only a few counts. The rearrangement joins TRBV12-3 or TRBV12-4 to TRBJ1-6; D ambiguous. This CDR3 is 14 amino acids long. V lost 7 bases, J lost 3 bases, and 10 bases lay in between. CDR3 sequence: CASTQDVYNSPLHF. The CDR3 DNA reads TGTGCCAGCACACAAGACGTCTATAATTCACCCCTCCACTTT.

This clonotype was counted between two and nine times. This chain joins TRBV5-1 and TRBJ2-6; no clear D. V was trimmed by 9 bases and J by 2 bases, leaving 12 bases between them. Germline assignment: CDR1 SGHRS and CDR2 YFSETQ. CDR3 size: 14 residues. CDR3 DNA: TGCGCCACCAATAACGGTGCTGGGGCCAACGTCCTGACTTTC. It yields the protein CATNNGAGANVLTF. The whole variable domain, remainder taken from reference TRBV5-1 and TRBJ2-6, is KAGVTQTPRYLIKTRGQQVTLSCSPISGHRSVSWYQQTPGQGLQFLFEYFSETQRNKGNFPGRFSGRQFSNSRSEMNVSTLELGDSALYLCATNNGAGANVLTFGAGSRLTVL.

This clonotype turned up a few times. The rearrangement links TRBV9 to TRBJ1-3; D is perhaps TRBD1 (6 bases). From germline, CDR1 is SGDLS and CDR2 YYNGEE. V was clipped by 0 bases and J by 2 bases, with 9 bases between them. The CDR3 totals 15 residues. CDR3 loop: CASSVVTGPGNTIYF. The CDR3 DNA reads TGTGCCAGCAGCGTAGTGACAGGCCCTGGAAACACCATATATTTT.

The chain has TRBV12-3 or TRBV12-4 and TRBJ2-3, with D perhaps TRBD2 (6 bases). Trimming removed 7 bases from V and 5 bases from J, with 13 bases in between. The CDR3 is 13 residues long. The CDR3 region is CASTSLGGDTQYF. In DNA form, the CDR3 reads TGTGCCAGCACCTCCCTGGGAGGAGATACGCAGTATTTT.

The CDR3 DNA is TGTGCCAGCAGCCGCCGGGACAGGGAGGTCTATGGCTACACCTTC. Its translation: CASSRRDREVYGYTF. The J gene is TRBJ1-2, the V gene TRBV3-1, with TRBD1 identical over 9 bases. Germline values: CDR1 LGHDT, CDR2 YNNKEL (reference sequence). The CDR3 covers 15 residues. The junction had 7 bases not matched to a gene; V was cut back by 4 bases and J by 4 bases.

This clonotype was observed a handful of times. This sequence joins TRBV2 and TRBJ2-3, with 8 bases fitting TRBD2. Germline V gene lookup returns CDR1 SNHLY and CDR2 FYNNEI. After removal of 6 bases from V and 10 bases from J, the junction contained 6 bases not matched to a gene. The CDR3 runs to 12 residues. The CDR3 nucleotides are TGTGCCAGCAGCCGTAGCGGGGAGGCGCAGTATTTT. Its protein product is CASSRSGEAQYF.

This chain joins TRBV12-3 or TRBV12-4 and TRBJ2-2; the D is unclear. V was shortened by 5 bases and J by 7 bases, with 14 bases between the two germline ends. The CDR3 runs 14 residues. The CDR3 DNA reads TGTGCCAGCAGTCCCTTAGGAGCGTACGGGGAGCTGTTTTTT. The encoded protein is CASSPLGAYGELFF.

This chain uses TRBV6-6 with TRBJ2-5; TRBD2 agrees at 8 bases. Germline V CDR1 and CDR2: MNHNY, SVGAGI (reference sequence). The V segment lost 5 bases and the J segment 6 bases; nucleotides outside the gene matches: 14. There are 16 residues in the CDR3. CDR3 DNA: TGTGCCAGCAGTAACCAGGGTGGAGCGGGGGCCAAGACCCAGTACTTC. It encodes CASSNQGGAGAKTQYF.

This clonotype was counted ten times or more. V usage is TRBV5-4 and J usage is TRBJ1-1; unclear D gene. The CDR3 spans 11 residues. V lost 4 bases and J lost 7, with 8 bases in between. The germline V gene has CDR1 SGHNT and CDR2 YYREEE (reference sequence). CDR3 loop: CASSRDGEAFF. The DNA of the CDR3 is TGTGCCAGCAGCCGTGACGGTGAAGCTTTCTTT.

V is TRBV4-2 and J is TRBJ2-5, with D unresolved. The V gene's germline CDR1 is LGHNA and CDR2 YNFKEQ. V lost 4 bases to trimming and J lost 1 base, with 13 bases between them. This CDR3 contains 15 residues. CDR3 sequence reads: CASSLRPAAQETQYF. Here the CDR3 DNA reads TGTGCCAGCAGCCTCCGTCCGGCGGCCCAAGAGACCCAGTACTTC.

This clonotype occurred many times. The chain has TRBV4-3 and TRBJ1-1; possibly TRBD1 for D (6 bases). Trimming took off 0 bases at V and 6 bases at J, with 8 bases between the two ends. Germline values: CDR1 LGHNA, CDR2 YSLEER. This CDR3 has 13 residues. CDR3 DNA sequence: TGCGCCAGCAGCCAAGATAGGGGGGCTGAAGCTTTCTTT. This translates into CASSQDRGAEAFF.

In this sample, this clonotype turned up a few times. V gene TRBV20-1 combines with J gene TRBJ1-5, with D unresolved. CDR3 length equals 13 residues. The germline gives CDR1 DFQATT, CDR2 SNEGSKA (reference sequence). Trimming took 3 bases from V and 5 from J, leaving 11 bases between them. CDR3 bases: TGCAGTGCTAGCCGCAGCCTCGATCAGCCCCAGCATTTT. This codes for CSASRSLDQPQHF.

The rearrangement uses TRBV20-1 and TRBJ2-3, with 10 bases that match TRBD2. CDR1 and CDR2 (germline): DFQATT, SNEGSKA (reference sequence). The CDR3 runs 14 residues. V gave up 5 bases and J gave up 2 bases; unmatched junction bases: 4. The CDR3: CSAVAGGYTDTQYF. In nucleotides, the CDR3 is TGCAGTGCTGTAGCGGGGGGATACACAGATACGCAGTATTTT.

This clonotype has more than one count but fewer than ten. The chain couples TRBV5-6 to TRBJ2-7, with D unclear. The CDR3 is made up of 13 amino acids. Trimming took off 5 bases at V and 0 bases at J, with 9 bases between the two ends. CDR1 and CDR2 (germline): SGHDT, YYEEEE. The CDR3 region has the DNA TGTGCCAGCAGTCGCGCGGACTCCTACGAGCAGTACGTC. Translation gives CASSRADSYEQYV.